One sample yielded the 29 T cell receptor beta chains listed below, sequenced in a study of cytomegalovirus exposure and HLA in healthy donors. Both 60 Vbeta primers and 13 Jbeta primers went into the PCR. The protocol was immunoSEQ multiplex PCR, while the TCRdb copy is restricted to in-frame clones and leaves out a portion. The sample carries about 40,000 clones, roughly 90% recorded once. The sample taken for sequencing was PBMCs. These receptors came from a woman aged 35 to 49 in good health and CMV-seropositive.

The chain links TRBV10-3 to TRBJ2-1, with 9 bases aligning to TRBD2. Germline V gene sequence: CDR1 ENHRY, CDR2 SYGVKD. This CDR3 is built from 17 residues. V dropped 0 bases and J dropped 5; count of bases not matched to a gene: 8. The CDR3, as DNA: TGTGCCATCAGTGAGTCGGGGGCTAGCGGGGCGAACAATGAGCAGTTCTTC. This gives the protein CAISESGASGANNEQFF.

The chain joins TRBV10-3 to TRBJ1-2; 8 bases are a match to TRBD1. The ends lost 0 bases at V and 6 bases at J; junction bases unmatched: 3. The CDR3 sequence is 14 residues long. Germline V gives CDR1 ENHRY, CDR2 SYGVKD. The CDR3 protein is CAISESRQGHGYTF. The CDR3 bases are TGTGCCATCAGTGAGTCTCGACAGGGGCATGGCTACACCTTC.

This chain joins TRBV10-1 and TRBJ2-7; D is unclear. V lost 8 bases, J lost 0 bases, and 20 bases lay in between. The CDR3 extends over 16 amino acids. The V gene's germline CDR1 is WNHNN and CDR2 SYGVQD (reference sequence). The CDR3 DNA is TGCGCCAGCCTCTACCACCCTCTCGATAGCTCCTACGAGCAGTACTTC. Residues: CASLYHPLDSSYEQYF.

V and J are TRBV5-1 and TRBJ1-1, with D perhaps matching TRBD1 (5 bases). Germline V gene data show CDR1 as SGHRS and CDR2 as YFSETQ. The CDR3 totals 16 residues. V was pared by 2 bases and J by 0 bases, with 14 bases between. DNA for the CDR3: TGCGCCAGCAGCTTCGTCGGGGGAAGTATGAACACTGAAGCTTTCTTT. Translated, it gives CASSFVGGSMNTEAFF.

The chain joins TRBV5-4 to TRBJ1-1; no definite D call. V was trimmed by 2 bases and J by 5 bases, leaving 13 bases between them. This CDR3 spans 14 amino acids. CDR1 and CDR2 from the germline V gene are SGHNT and YYREEE (reference sequence). In nucleotides, the CDR3 is TGTGCCAGCAGCTTTCTGACGGGGAGTACTGAAGCTTTCTTT. Its protein product is CASSFLTGSTEAFF.

J is TRBJ1-1 and V is TRBV10-3; D not resolved. In germline, CDR1 is ENHRY, CDR2 SYGVKD. Trimming cost V 6 bases and J 3 bases, with 11 bases left between them. The length of the CDR3 is 13 residues. The CDR3 loop is CAISNGEYTEAFF. CDR3 bases: TGTGCCATCAGCAACGGGGAGTACACTGAAGCTTTCTTT.

This chain links TRBV19 with TRBJ2-5; D unclear. The better agreement between TRBJ2-7 and the DNA end casts doubt on the J call. The germline CDR1 and CDR2 sequences are LNHDA and SQIVND (reference sequence). CDR3 length equals 11 residues. In nucleotides, the CDR3 is TGTGCCAGTTCCAACTCCTACGAGCAGTACTTC. This gives the protein CASSNSYEQYF.

The chain has TRBV28 and TRBJ2-1; maybe TRBD1 (6 bases). Deletions cut 8 bases from V and 3 bases from J, with 8 bases between. The CDR3 runs 12 residues. Germline values: CDR1 MDHEN, CDR2 SYDVKM. In DNA form, the CDR3 reads TGTGCCAGCGGGGGCTTCTACAATGAGCAGTTCTTC. Translation gives CASGGFYNEQFF.

The chain couples TRBV5-4 to TRBJ2-7, with 7 bases fitting TRBD1. The V gene end was trimmed by 3 bases and the J gene end by 5 bases; junction bases not matched to a gene: 8. This CDR3 spans 14 amino acids. Germline CDR1 and CDR2: SGHNT and YYREEE (reference sequence). The CDR3 nucleotides are TGTGCCAGCAGCTATGGAACAGGGGACGACGAGCAGTACTTC. It translates to CASSYGTGDDEQYF. Full variable domain (missing parts from reference TRBV5-4 and TRBJ2-7): ETGVTQSPTHLIKTRGQQVTLRCSSQSGHNTVSWYQQALGQGPQFIFQYYREEENGRGNFPPRFSGLQFPNYSSELNVNALELDDSALYLCASSYGTGDDEQYFGPGTRLTVT.

The chain links TRBV7-3 to TRBJ2-1; 7 bases fit TRBD1. The CDR3 contains 14 residues. Germline loops: CDR1 SGHTA, CDR2 FQGTGA. The junction had 3 bases not matched to a gene; V was cut back by 4 bases and J by 3 bases. The CDR3 sequence is CASSSDRFYNEQFF. The CDR3 DNA is TGTGCCAGCAGCTCGGACAGGTTCTACAATGAGCAGTTCTTC.

The rearrangement joins TRBV6-1 to TRBJ2-1; no reliable D call. The germline gives CDR1 MNHNS, CDR2 SASEGT. Deletions cut 1 base from V and 5 bases from J, with 6 bases between. The CDR3 runs 13 residues. The CDR3 loop reads CASSEDSHNEQFF. CDR3 DNA sequence: TGTGCCAGCAGTGAAGACAGCCACAATGAGCAGTTCTTC.

V gene TRBV29-1 combines with J gene TRBJ1-1; 7 nucleotides line up with TRBD1. Germline loops: CDR1 SQVTM, CDR2 ANQGSEA. CDR3 size: 15 residues. V trimming: 8 bases; J trimming: 0 bases; junction bases outside the gene matches: 12. This CDR3 is CSPAPWDSMNTEAFF. The CDR3, as DNA: TGCAGCCCCGCACCCTGGGACAGCATGAACACTGAAGCTTTCTTT.

V gene TRBV7-9 combines with J gene TRBJ2-3, with 7 bases that match TRBD2. The V segment lost 3 bases and the J segment 0 bases; nucleotides outside the gene matches: 12. Germline V CDR1 and CDR2: SEHNR, FQNEAQ (reference sequence). CDR3 length equals 18 residues. The CDR3 sequence: CASSFPAGTYTSTDTQYF. Written as DNA, the CDR3 is TGTGCCAGCAGCTTCCCAGCGGGGACCTATACTAGCACAGATACGCAGTATTTT. Looking up the rest from reference TRBV7-9 and TRBJ2-3 gives the full variable domain: DTGVSQNPRHKITKRGQNVTFRCDPISEHNRLYWYRQTLGQGPEFLTYFQNEAQLEKSRLLSDRFSAERPKGSFSTLEIQRTEQGDSAMYLCASSFPAGTYTSTDTQYFGPGTRLTVL.

This clone was recorded only once. V gene TRBV10-3 combines with J gene TRBJ2-3; 8 nucleotides line up with TRBD2. The V gene's germline CDR1 is ENHRY and CDR2 SYGVKD. Trimming cost V 8 bases and J 1 base; bases outside gene matches: 2. This CDR3 has 13 amino acids. In DNA, the CDR3 is TGTGCCATCTGTAGCGGGGGCACAGATACGCAGTATTTT. Its protein is CAICSGGTDTQYF.

V usage is TRBV7-2 and J usage is TRBJ1-1; 10 bases are a match to TRBD1. Germline trimming cut 2 bases from V and 0 bases from J; bases unmatched to any gene: 6. Looked up from germline, CDR1 is SGHTA and CDR2 is FQGNSA. The CDR3 has 17 amino acids. The CDR3 spells CASSLPDRGKLNTEAFF. CDR3 nucleotides: TGTGCCAGCAGCTTACCGGACAGGGGGAAATTGAACACTGAAGCTTTCTTT.

V gene TRBV9 combines with J gene TRBJ1-3, with 10 bases matching TRBD1. The CDR3 totals 17 residues. V lost 3 bases, J lost 0 bases, and 6 bases stayed unmatched. Germline CDR1 reads SGDLS; CDR2 reads YYNGEE. DNA of the CDR3: TGTGCCAGCAGCGCTTGGACAGGGGGAAGCTCTGGAAACACCATATATTTT. Translating gives CASSAWTGGSSGNTIYF.

The chain joins TRBV11-2 to TRBJ1-2, with 8 bases fitting TRBD1. CDR3 length: 13 residues. Germline CDR1 is SGHAT and CDR2 is FQNNGV. V lost 3 bases to trimming and J lost 5 bases; unmatched junction nucleotides: 2. This chain's CDR3 is CASSFQGAYGYTF. The CDR3 nucleotides are TGTGCCAGCAGCTTCCAGGGGGCTTATGGCTACACCTTC.

J is TRBJ2-7 and V is TRBV18; 9 nucleotides align to TRBD1. CDR3 length: 14 residues. CDR1 is KGHSH and CDR2 is LQKENI in the germline V gene. Trimming removed 4 bases from V and 5 bases from J; junction bases left unmatched: 6. In nucleotides, the CDR3 is TGTGCCAGCTCACTAGAGGACAGGGGCCACGAGCAGTACTTC. Protein: CASSLEDRGHEQYF.

J is TRBJ2-1 and V is TRBV19, with 13 bases matching TRBD2. Trimming removed 8 bases from V and 0 bases from J; junction bases left unmatched: 7. Germline CDR1 is LNHDA and CDR2 is SQIVND (reference sequence). This CDR3 is built from 17 residues. The CDR3 protein is CASAWTSGGFSYNEQFF. CDR3 bases: TGTGCCAGTGCCTGGACTAGCGGGGGATTCTCCTACAATGAGCAGTTCTTC.

This chain connects TRBV4-2 to TRBJ2-1; 8 bases agree with TRBD2. V dropped 5 bases and J dropped 5; count of bases not matched to a gene: 20. Germline V CDR1 and CDR2: LGHNA, YNFKEQ. The CDR3 sequence is 19 residues long. The CDR3 DNA reads as TGTGCCAGCAGCGCGAGCGGGGGCCTCGCCGTCCTCGCAAACAATGAGCAGTTCTTC. Translated: CASSASGGLAVLANNEQFF.

This chain links TRBV18 with TRBJ2-3; TRBD2 matches 7 bases. Germline lookup yields CDR1 KGHSH and CDR2 LQKENI. V lost 6 bases, J lost 0 bases, and 6 bases stayed unmatched. The CDR3 sequence is 15 residues long. The CDR3 sequence: CASSSGLPSTDTQYF. CDR3 coding DNA: TGTGCCAGCTCGTCGGGACTACCCAGCACAGATACGCAGTATTTT.

The CDR3 reads CASRSTGGVAEAFF. CDR3 DNA sequence: TGTGCCAGCAGATCTACAGGGGGCGTCGCTGAAGCTTTCTTT. This chain connects TRBV7-9 to TRBJ1-1; 9 bases line up with TRBD1. V trimming: 6 bases; J trimming: 6 bases; junction bases outside the gene matches: 8. Germline loops: CDR1 SEHNR, CDR2 FQNEAQ (reference sequence). CDR3 size: 14 residues.

The rearrangement links TRBV6-5 to TRBJ2-7; 8 bases map to TRBD1. Germline loops: CDR1 MNHEY, CDR2 SVGAGI. J gave up 6 bases and V 3 bases, and 4 bases lay outside the gene matches. The CDR3 has 13 amino acids. The CDR3 is CASSYQGAREQYF. CDR3 DNA: TGTGCCAGCAGTTATCAGGGGGCGCGCGAGCAGTACTTC.

The CDR3 nucleotides read TGTGCCAGCAGCCAGAGACAGGGATCCTCCTATAATTCACCCCTCCACTTT. Residues: CASSQRQGSSYNSPLHF. V usage is TRBV14 and J usage is TRBJ1-6; 7 bases fit TRBD1. The CDR3 runs to 17 residues. Germline V gene data show CDR1 as SGHDN and CDR2 as FVKESK. V lost 3 bases and J lost 0; bases outside the gene matches: 5.

A single count supports this clone. V and J are TRBV18 and TRBJ1-4; 8 bases are a match to TRBD1. Germline CDR1 is KGHSH and CDR2 is LQKENI. This CDR3 comprises 15 residues. The V gene end was trimmed by 5 bases and the J gene end by 2 bases; junction bases not matched to a gene: 4. The CDR3 region is CASSFGQGTNEKLFF. The CDR3 coding sequence is TGTGCCAGCTCATTCGGACAGGGCACTAATGAAAAACTGTTTTTT. Complete variable domain (other parts from reference TRBV18 and TRBJ1-4): NAGVMQNPRHLVRRRGQEARLRCSPMKGHSHVYWYRQLPEEGLKFMVYLQKENIIDESGMPKERFSAEFPKEGPSILRIQQVVRGDSAAYFCASSFGQGTNEKLFFGSGTQLSVL.

The chain carries TRBV9 and TRBJ1-4; 11 nucleotides match TRBD1. Germline V gives CDR1 SGDLS, CDR2 YYNGEE. The CDR3 is 17 amino acids. Germline trimming cut 6 bases from V and 6 bases from J; bases unmatched to any gene: 13. DNA for the CDR3: TGTGCCAGCACCTTAGGGACAGGGGGAAAAGAGGATGAAAAACTGTTTTTT. Amino acid sequence: CASTLGTGGKEDEKLFF. The full variable domain, rest sourced from reference TRBV9 and TRBJ1-4, is DSGVTQTPKHLITATGQRVTLRCSPRSGDLSVYWYQQSLDQGLQFLIQYYNGEERAKGNILERFSAQQFPDLHSELNLSSLELGDSALYFCASTLGTGGKEDEKLFFGSGTQLSVL.

This chain uses TRBV25-1 with TRBJ2-7; a possible D gene is TRBD1 (5 bases). The germline gives CDR1 MGHDK, CDR2 SYGVNS. V dropped 8 bases and J dropped 0 bases, with 14 bases sitting between them. The CDR3 length is 14 residues. CDR3 protein: CASARQRSSYEQYF. CDR3 nucleotide sequence: TGTGCCAGCGCGAGACAGAGAAGCTCCTACGAGCAGTACTTC.

The chain recombines TRBV19 with TRBJ2-5; 8 nucleotides align to TRBD1. Per the germline V gene, CDR1 is LNHDA and CDR2 is SQIVND (reference sequence). V shed 4 bases and J 8 bases; nucleotides not matched to a gene: 3. The CDR3 is 12 amino acids. This CDR3 reads CASSNDRGTQYF. CDR3 nucleotides: TGTGCCAGTAGTAACGACAGGGGAACCCAGTACTTC.

The chain links TRBV7-9 to TRBJ2-3; D is perhaps TRBD2 (6 bases). The CDR3 covers 15 residues. The germline V and J ends were trimmed by 2 bases and 8 bases, with 17 bases remaining between them. CDR1 and CDR2 from the germline V gene are SEHNR and FQNEAQ (reference sequence). Written as DNA, the CDR3 is TGTGCCAGCAGCTTATGGTCCGGGGTGGAGGGTACGCAGTATTTT. This sequence encodes CASSLWSGVEGTQYF.